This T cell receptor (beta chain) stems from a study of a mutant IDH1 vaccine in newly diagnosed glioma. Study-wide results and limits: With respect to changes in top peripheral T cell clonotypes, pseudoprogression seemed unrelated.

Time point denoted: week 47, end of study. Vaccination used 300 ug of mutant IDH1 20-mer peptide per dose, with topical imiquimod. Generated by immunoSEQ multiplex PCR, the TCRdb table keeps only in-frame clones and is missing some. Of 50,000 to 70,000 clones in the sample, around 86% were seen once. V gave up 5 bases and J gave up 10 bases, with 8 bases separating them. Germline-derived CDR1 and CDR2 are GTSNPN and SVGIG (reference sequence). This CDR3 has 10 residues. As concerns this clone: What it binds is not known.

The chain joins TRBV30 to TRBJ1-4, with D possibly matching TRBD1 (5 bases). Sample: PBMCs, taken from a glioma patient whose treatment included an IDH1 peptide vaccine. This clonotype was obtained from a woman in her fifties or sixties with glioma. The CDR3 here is CAWDSGKLFF. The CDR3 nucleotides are TGTGCCTGGGACAGCGGAAAACTGTTTTTT.